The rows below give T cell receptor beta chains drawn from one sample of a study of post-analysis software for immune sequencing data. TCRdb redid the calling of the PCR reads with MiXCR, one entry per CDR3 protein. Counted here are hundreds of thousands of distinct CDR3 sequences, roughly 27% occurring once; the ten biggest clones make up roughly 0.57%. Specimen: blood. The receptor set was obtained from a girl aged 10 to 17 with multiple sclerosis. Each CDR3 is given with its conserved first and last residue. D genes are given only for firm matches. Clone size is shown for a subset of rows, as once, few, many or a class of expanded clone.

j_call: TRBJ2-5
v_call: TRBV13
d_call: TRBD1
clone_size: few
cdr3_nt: TGTGCCAGCAGCCCGGGACAGGCCGGGACCCAGTACTTC
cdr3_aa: CASSPGQAGTQYF

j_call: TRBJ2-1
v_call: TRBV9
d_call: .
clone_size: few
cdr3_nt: TGTGCCAGCAGCGTAGAAGGGGCTAGGTACAATGAGCAGTTCTTC
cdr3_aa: CASSVEGARYNEQFF

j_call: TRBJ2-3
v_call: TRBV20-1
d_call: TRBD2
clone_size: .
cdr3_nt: TGCAGTGCTGAGGCTAGCGGGAGCCCCACAGATACGCAGTATTTT
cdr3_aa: CSAEASGSPTDTQYF

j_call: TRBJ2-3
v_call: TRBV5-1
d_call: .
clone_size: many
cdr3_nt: TGCGCCAGCAGCTTGGTCGGCAGAAGCACAGATACGCAGTATTTT
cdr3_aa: CASSLVGRSTDTQYF

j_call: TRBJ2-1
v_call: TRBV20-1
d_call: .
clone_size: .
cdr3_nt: TGCAGTGCTAGAGGGCCCCGGGACTACAATGAGCAGTTCTTC
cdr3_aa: CSARGPRDYNEQFF

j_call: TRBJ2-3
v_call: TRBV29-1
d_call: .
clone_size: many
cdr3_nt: TGCAGCGTTTCCCCAGAACCAGATACGCAGTATTTT
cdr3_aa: CSVSPEPDTQYF

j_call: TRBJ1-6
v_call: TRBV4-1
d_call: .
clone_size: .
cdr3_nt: TGCGCCAGCAGCCAGGGGGCCTTTGGACATAATTCACCCCTCCACTTT
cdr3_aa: CASSQGAFGHNSPLHF

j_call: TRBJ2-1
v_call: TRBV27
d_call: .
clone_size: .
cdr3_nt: TGTGCCAGCATGGCTCGGGTGGCCAATGAGCAGTTCTTC
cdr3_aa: CASMARVANEQFF

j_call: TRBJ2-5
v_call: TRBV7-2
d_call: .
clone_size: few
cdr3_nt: TGTGCCAGCAGCTTAGATCCTGGGGGTGGTGAGACCCAGTACTTC
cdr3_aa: CASSLDPGGGETQYF

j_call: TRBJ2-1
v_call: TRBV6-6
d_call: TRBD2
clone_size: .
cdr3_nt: TGTGCCAGCAGTTACGTAGCGGGAGGGCAAAATGAGCAGTTCTTC
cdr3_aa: CASSYVAGGQNEQFF

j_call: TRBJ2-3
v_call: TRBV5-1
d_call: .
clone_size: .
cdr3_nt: TGCGCCAGCAGCGATCAGGGGCCAGATACGCAGTATTTT
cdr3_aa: CASSDQGPDTQYF

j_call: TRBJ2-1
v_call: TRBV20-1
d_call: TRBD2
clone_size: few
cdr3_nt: TGCAGTGCCCCGAGCCTAGCGGCGAAGGGTGAGCAGTTCTTC
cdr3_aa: CSAPSLAAKGEQFF

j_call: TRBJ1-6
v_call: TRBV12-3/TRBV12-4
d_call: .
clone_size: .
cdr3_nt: TGTGCCAGCAGTTTGGCCGGACCCCTCCACTTT
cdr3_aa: CASSLAGPLHF

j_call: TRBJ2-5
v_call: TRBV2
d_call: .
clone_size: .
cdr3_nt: TGTGCCAGCAGTGAAGTCGCCCGAGGCCATCAAGAGACCCAGTACTTC
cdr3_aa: CASSEVARGHQETQYF

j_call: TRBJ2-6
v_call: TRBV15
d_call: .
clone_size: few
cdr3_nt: TGTGCCACCAGCCTTCAGGCAGGGGCTGGGGCCAACGTCCTGACTTTC
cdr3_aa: CATSLQAGAGANVLTF

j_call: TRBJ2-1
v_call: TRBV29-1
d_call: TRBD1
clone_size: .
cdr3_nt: TGCAGCGTACGACCGGGACAGGGGTACAATGAGCAGTTCTTC
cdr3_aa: CSVRPGQGYNEQFF

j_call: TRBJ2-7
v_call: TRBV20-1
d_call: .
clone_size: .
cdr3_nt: TGCAGTACTAAAGCTCGCAGGGTCTACGAGCAGTACTTC
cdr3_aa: CSTKARRVYEQYF

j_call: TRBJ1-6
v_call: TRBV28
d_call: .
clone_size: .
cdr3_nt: TGTGCCAGCAGCCTACGCCTCCACCCGAATTCACCCCTCCACTTT
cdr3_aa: CASSLRLHPNSPLHF

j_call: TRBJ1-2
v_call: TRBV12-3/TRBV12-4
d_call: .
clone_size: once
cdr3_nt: TGTGCCAGCAGTTTTTCCCATGGCTACACCTTC
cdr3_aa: CASSFSHGYTF

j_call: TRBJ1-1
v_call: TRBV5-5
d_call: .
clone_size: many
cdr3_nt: TGTGCCAGCAGCTTAAAAACCCGGTGGGCTTTCTTT
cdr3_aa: CASSLKTRWAFF

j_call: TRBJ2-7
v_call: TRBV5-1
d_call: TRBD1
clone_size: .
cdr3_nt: TGCGCCAGCAGGGCCGATCGGGACAGGGCGGCCTACGAGCAGTACTTC
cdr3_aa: CASRADRDRAAYEQYF

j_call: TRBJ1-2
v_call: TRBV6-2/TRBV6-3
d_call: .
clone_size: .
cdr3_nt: TGTGCCAGCAGTTACCCGGACTCGGGCTACACCTTC
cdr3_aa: CASSYPDSGYTF

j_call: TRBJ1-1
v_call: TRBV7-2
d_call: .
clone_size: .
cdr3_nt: TGTGCCAGCAGCTTACTGTATGAAGCTTTCTTT
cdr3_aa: CASSLLYEAFF